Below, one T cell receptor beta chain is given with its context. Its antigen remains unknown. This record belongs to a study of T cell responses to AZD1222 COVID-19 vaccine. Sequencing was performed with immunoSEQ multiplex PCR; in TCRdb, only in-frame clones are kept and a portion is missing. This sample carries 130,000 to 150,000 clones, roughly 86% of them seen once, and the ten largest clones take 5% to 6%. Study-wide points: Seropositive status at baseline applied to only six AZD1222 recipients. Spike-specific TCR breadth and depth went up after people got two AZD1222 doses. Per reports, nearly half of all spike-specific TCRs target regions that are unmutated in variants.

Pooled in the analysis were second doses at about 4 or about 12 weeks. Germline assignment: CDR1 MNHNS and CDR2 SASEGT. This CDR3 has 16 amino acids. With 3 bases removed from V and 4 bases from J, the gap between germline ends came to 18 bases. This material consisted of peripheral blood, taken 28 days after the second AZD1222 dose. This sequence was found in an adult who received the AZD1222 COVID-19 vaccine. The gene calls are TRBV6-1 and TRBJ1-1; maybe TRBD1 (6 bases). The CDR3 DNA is TGTGCCAGCAGTGAGGTTGGGGGGCAGGCAGGCACTGAAGCTTTCTTT. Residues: CASSEVGGQAGTEAFF.